This entry describes one T cell receptor (beta chain). Its antigen is still unknown. The junction shows a germline mismatch at one end, possibly a read error. The data derive from a study of cytomegalovirus exposure and HLA in healthy donors. Study information: Earlier sequencing of 150 million to 200 million T cells yielded fewer than 140 million unique TCR beta sequences.

There are 15 residues in the CDR3. Germline V gene data show CDR1 as SSHAT and CDR2 as FNYEAQ (reference sequence). Overall study results and limits: DRB1 showed the most TCR associations and HLA-C the fewest in a later analysis, as rates varied by HLA locus. An analysis was carried out at a later point. It showed that HLA-associated TCR beta chains were more clonally expanded than equally common non-associated chains. Most of the CMV-associated TCR beta chains (in a later analysis) appeared to be HLA-restricted.

A multiplex PCR was run with 60 Vbeta primers and 13 Jbeta primers. Profiled with immunoSEQ multiplex PCR; TCRdb holds only in-frame clones, not every one. Of 100,000 or so clones listed, nearly 15% are singletons. J is TRBJ2-3 and V is TRBV7-7, with TRBD2 matching over 14 bases. Sequenced input: PBMCs. This clonotype originated in a female donor in good health and CMV-seronegative. The CDR3 DNA follows: TGTGCTAGCAGCCCGGGACTAGCGGGGGCAGATACGCAGTATTTT. It encodes CASSPGLAGADTQYF. The variable domain in full, with the rest retrieved from reference TRBV7-7 and TRBJ2-3, is GAGVSQSPRYKVTKRGQDVTLRCDPISSHATLYWYQQALGQGPEFLTYFNYEAQPDKSGLPSDRFSAERPEGSISTLTIQRTEQRDSAMYRCASSPGLAGADTQYFGPGTRLTVL.